This T cell receptor (beta chain) was identified during a study of blood T cell repertoires in COVID-19. Study in general: Samples of COVID-19 (acute and convalescent) were obtained from the United States, Italy and Spain.

Germline CDR1 and CDR2: LGHDT and YNNKEL (reference sequence). CDR3 length: 15 amino acids. V shed 3 bases and J shed 6 bases, with 12 bases lying between them. Original methodology: Amplification with reference gene primers provided the estimates of nucleated cell counts. Profiling relied on immunoSEQ multiplex PCR, and the TCRdb table lists in-frame clones only, not all of them. From that table come the V and J calls and clone size; the DNA was used to work out D and trimming. The repertoire has a few hundred thousand clones, 80% to 90% of them found once; the top ten carry 2% to 2.5%. This chain joins TRBV3-1 (or the pseudogene TRBV3-2) and TRBJ1-6; TRBD1 might be the D (6 bases). The sequence was obtained from a man aged 35 to 55 who had recovered from COVID-19. Sequencing input: peripheral blood. CDR3 bases: TGTGCCAGCAGCCAGCGGGGGCTGAGTAATTCACCCCTCCACTTT. It encodes CASSQRGLSNSPLHF.